This TCR beta chain was identified during a study of early T cells in non-severe SARS-CoV-2 infection. Study background: Sequencing targeted bulk RNA from unsorted whole blood, leaving chains unpaired.

A single record per CDR3 protein comes from TCRdb applying MiXCR to the 5' RACE reads. Here the sample spans some 80,000 distinct CDR3 sequences, roughly 13% being singletons. This CDR3 is built from 13 residues. The V end was cut by 5 bases, the J end by 7 bases, with 15 bases between. Germline V gives CDR1 LGHNA, CDR2 YSLEER. This clonotype was recorded at least ten times. The chain links TRBV4-3 to TRBJ2-7; D possibly corresponds to TRBD2 (6 bases). Sequencing was performed on whole blood. The sequence came from an adult who was a healthcare worker with PCR-confirmed SARS-CoV-2 infection or an uninfected control (not recorded which). In DNA form, the CDR3 reads TGCGCCAGCAGCTCACAGGTGGAGGGGGAGCAGTACTTC. Protein sequence: CASSSQVEGEQYF.